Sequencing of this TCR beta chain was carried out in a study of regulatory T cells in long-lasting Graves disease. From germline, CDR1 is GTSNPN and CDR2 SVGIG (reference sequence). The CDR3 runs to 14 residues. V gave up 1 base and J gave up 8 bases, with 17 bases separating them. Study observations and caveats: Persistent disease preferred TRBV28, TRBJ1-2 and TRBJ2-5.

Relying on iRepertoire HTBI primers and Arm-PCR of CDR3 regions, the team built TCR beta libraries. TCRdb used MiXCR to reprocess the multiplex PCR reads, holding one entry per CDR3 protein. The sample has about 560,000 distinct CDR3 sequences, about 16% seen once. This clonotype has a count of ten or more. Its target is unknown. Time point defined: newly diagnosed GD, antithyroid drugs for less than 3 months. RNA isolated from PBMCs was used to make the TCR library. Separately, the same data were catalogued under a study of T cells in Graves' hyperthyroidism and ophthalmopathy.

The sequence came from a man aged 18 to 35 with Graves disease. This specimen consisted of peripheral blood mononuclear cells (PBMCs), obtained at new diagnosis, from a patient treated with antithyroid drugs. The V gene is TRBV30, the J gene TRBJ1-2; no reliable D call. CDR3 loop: CAWSGPRAPLGYTF. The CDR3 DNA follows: TGTGCCTGGAGTGGACCTCGGGCCCCCTTAGGCTACACCTTC.